Reported below is one T cell receptor beta chain. Its antigen is unknown. In the PCR, 60 Vbeta and 13 Jbeta primers were used. Original processing notes: In a later analysis, 60 million to 90 million unique TCR beta chains included roughly 11 million shared by two or more donors. Clones were sequenced by immunoSEQ multiplex PCR, and TCRdb holds only the in-frame ones, with some missing. That table is the source of V, J and clone size, and D and trimming were worked out from the DNA. The sample carries 60,000 to 75,000 clones, approximately 80% recorded once. This CDR3 spans 11 amino acids. Germline CDR1 reads SNHLY; CDR2 reads FYNNEI. V gave up 6 bases and J gave up 9 bases, with 9 bases separating them. The data stem from a study of cytomegalovirus exposure and HLA in healthy donors. The overall study: Of over 300 genotyped donors, around 76% clustered with self-reported Caucasian donors.

Overall study findings and caveats: Reportedly, fewer N-insertions than the approximately 690-donor mean appeared in an Asian-associated ancestry cluster in a later analysis. At a 0.05 false discovery rate, a later analysis found 16,951 TCR beta sequences to be associated with HLA alleles.

Sequencing was carried out using PBMCs. The chain couples TRBV2 to TRBJ2-1; D remains ambiguous. The receptor comes from a man aged 18-30 years in good health and CMV-seropositive. CDR3 nucleotides: TGTGCCAGCAGACCGTATAGTGAGCAGTTCTTC. Residues: CASRPYSEQFF.